The subject of this entry is one T cell receptor (beta chain). Original methodology: Amplification of reference gene primers provided the estimated nucleated cell counts. The data were produced by immunoSEQ multiplex PCR, yet TCRdb's version contains in-frame clones alone and is incomplete. V and J calls and clone size are given by that table; D and trimming were obtained from the DNA. This table has a few hundred thousand clones, more than 70% appearing once. The sample comes from a study of blood T cell repertoires in COVID-19. Study-level information: Samples of COVID-19 (acute and convalescent) were obtained from the United States, Italy and Spain.

This CDR3 region has 18 residues. CDR1 and CDR2 from the germline V gene are LNHNV and YYDKDF (reference sequence). Between the trimmed V and J ends, which lost 0 bases and 3 bases, there was a span of 19 bases. What was sequenced was peripheral blood. The origin of this receptor is a man aged 18 to 35 who had recovered from COVID-19. The V and J genes are TRBV15 and TRBJ2-3, with TRBD2 as a possible D gene (5 bases). The CDR3 is CATSREFLRGFGTDTQYF. The DNA for the CDR3 is TGTGCCACCAGCAGAGAATTCCTACGCGGGTTTGGGACAGATACGCAGTATTTT.